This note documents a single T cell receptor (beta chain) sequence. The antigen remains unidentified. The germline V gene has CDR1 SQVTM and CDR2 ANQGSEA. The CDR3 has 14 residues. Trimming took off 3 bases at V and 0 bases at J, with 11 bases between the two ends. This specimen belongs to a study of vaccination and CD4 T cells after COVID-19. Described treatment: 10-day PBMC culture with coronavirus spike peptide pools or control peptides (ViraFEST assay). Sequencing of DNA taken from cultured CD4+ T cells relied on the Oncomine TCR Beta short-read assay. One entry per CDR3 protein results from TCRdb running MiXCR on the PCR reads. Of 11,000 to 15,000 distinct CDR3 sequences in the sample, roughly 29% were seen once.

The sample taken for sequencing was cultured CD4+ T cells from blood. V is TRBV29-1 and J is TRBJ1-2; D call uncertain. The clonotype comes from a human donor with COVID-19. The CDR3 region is CSVDPRLANYGYTF. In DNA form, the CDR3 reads TGCAGCGTTGACCCCAGATTAGCTAACTATGGCTACACCTTC.